The 27 T cell receptor beta chains presented below share a single source sample, sequenced in a study of T-cell memory formation after mild COVID-19 (dated by TCRdb to the early 2020s). Libraries came from 5' RACE. The sequencer listed for this sample is Illumina NovaSeq 6000. The public reads were run again by TCRdb, first through fastp at Q25 and then through MiXCR, and only productive beta chains were kept. Rows merge per CDR3 protein into single entries with the most common DNA and genes. In this sample the table shows approximately 250,000 distinct CDR3 sequences, just over 15% of which occur a single time. The ten largest clones represent approximately 2.1% of the sample. The sample comprised PBMCs or a T cell subset sorted from them (not recorded which). These receptors were obtained from an adult woman who had mild COVID-19 (a few samples of this study predate the infection). The sample titles of this study are shuffled in the database, so cell type and time point are left out; the donor was told from shared clones.

This clonotype was detected only a few times. The rearrangement joins TRBV5-1 to TRBJ1-5; perhaps TRBD1 as D (6 bases). V was clipped by 4 bases and J by 3 bases, with 11 bases between them. CDR1 SGHRS and CDR2 YFSETQ come from the germline V gene. The CDR3 has 14 amino acids. The CDR3 region is CASSPGQPNQPQHF. The CDR3 DNA follows: TGCGCCAGCAGCCCCGGACAGCCCAATCAGCCCCAGCATTTT.

In this sample, this clonotype turned up a few times. The genes are TRBV4-2 and TRBJ2-7; the D gene is possibly TRBD1 (6 bases). Germline values: CDR1 LGHNA, CDR2 YNFKEQ. This CDR3 is built from 14 residues. V was cut by 3 bases and J by 2 bases, with 11 bases left in between. The CDR3 DNA follows: TGTGCCAGCAGCCAGTGGGACAAAACCTACGAGCAGTACTTC. This translates into CASSQWDKTYEQYF.

The chain has TRBV20-1 and TRBJ1-6, with TRBD1 matching over 7 bases. The trim removed 0 bases at V and 9 bases at J, leaving 14 bases unmatched. The CDR3 runs 17 residues. Germline-derived CDR1 and CDR2 are DFQATT and SNEGSKA (reference sequence). CDR3 residues: CSARDEVRTGFPSPLHF. The CDR3 nucleotides are TGCAGTGCTAGAGATGAAGTACGGACAGGCTTTCCTTCACCCCTCCACTTT.

The rearrangement joins TRBV12-3 or TRBV12-4 to TRBJ1-6, with D tentatively TRBD1 (6 bases). Trimming removed 5 bases from V and 4 bases from J, with 15 bases in between. The CDR3 has 16 residues. In nucleotides, the CDR3 is TGTGCCAGCAGTCCGCAGGGGCCGACTTATAATTCACCCCTCCACTTT. Translating gives CASSPQGPTYNSPLHF.

This clonotype has just a few counts. The chain carries TRBV20-1 and TRBJ1-2, with 7 nucleotides matching TRBD1. Per germline, CDR1 DFQATT and CDR2 SNEGSKA (reference sequence). V was clipped by 1 base and J by 6 bases; unmatched bases: 11. This CDR3 contains 15 residues. The CDR3 DNA follows: TGCAGTGCTAGAGGCCTACAGGGGTGGGGGGATGGCTACACCTTC. It encodes CSARGLQGWGDGYTF.

The chain combines TRBV21-1 with TRBJ1-5; TRBD1, as called in the table, went unchecked against the DNA. TRBV21-1 represents a pseudogene. The CDR3 has 16 residues. The CDR3 DNA is TGTGCCAGCCGCAAAGTGGGACAGGGAGGAGTTCAGCCCCAGCATTTT. Protein: CASRKVGQGGVQPQHF.

This clonotype was detected only a few times. The rearrangement uses TRBV5-1 and TRBJ1-1; D is unclear. The germline V gene has CDR1 SGHRS and CDR2 YFSETQ. Between the trimmed V and J ends, which lost 4 bases and 4 bases, there was a span of 11 bases. The CDR3 contains 13 residues. The CDR3 nucleotides are TGCGCCAGCAGCCGGTCCCCGGCCACTGAAGCTTTCTTT. It translates to CASSRSPATEAFF.

This sequence joins TRBV3-1 and TRBJ2-7, with TRBD2 matching over 11 bases. Germline loops: CDR1 LGHDT, CDR2 YNNKEL (reference sequence). The V and J ends lost 4 bases and 3 bases, in that order; junction bases with no gene match: 8. The CDR3 runs to 16 residues. CDR3 in DNA: TGTGCCAGCAGCCTCCGTAGCGGGAGGGGATTCTACGAGCAGTACTTC. Its translation: CASSLRSGRGFYEQYF.

This clonotype was counted at least ten times. CDR3 sequence (DNA): TGCAGTGCTCTTCTCCCTTTCTCCTACAATGAGCAGTTCTTC. Translated, it gives CSALLPFSYNEQFF. V is TRBV20-1 and J is TRBJ2-1; D remains unclear. The germline gives CDR1 DFQATT, CDR2 SNEGSKA (reference sequence). V dropped 5 bases and J dropped 0 bases, with 11 bases sitting between them. The CDR3 covers 14 residues.

This rearrangement joins TRBV5-1 to TRBJ1-2; D possibly corresponds to TRBD1 (5 bases). The CDR3 has 13 residues. V was trimmed by 0 bases and J by 6 bases, leaving 9 bases between them. Germline V CDR1 and CDR2: SGHRS, YFSETQ. CDR3 residues: CASSLAPGNGYTF. The CDR3 coding sequence is TGCGCCAGCAGCTTGGCCCCAGGGAATGGCTACACCTTC.

This clonotype was counted a few times. The rearrangement joins TRBV20-1 to TRBJ1-1; no reliable D call. CDR3 length: 15 residues. The V end was cut by 1 base, the J end by 5 bases, with 17 bases between. The germline V gene has CDR1 DFQATT and CDR2 SNEGSKA (reference sequence). The CDR3 reads CSARAGGVARTEAFF. The DNA of the CDR3 is TGCAGTGCTAGAGCAGGTGGGGTTGCTAGGACTGAAGCTTTCTTT.

The rearrangement joins TRBV5-1 to TRBJ2-3; 9 bases agree with TRBD2. This CDR3 contains 17 residues. The J segment lost 5 bases and the V segment lost 0 bases, leaving 10 bases of the junction unmatched. Per the germline V gene, CDR1 is SGHRS and CDR2 is YFSETQ. The CDR3 coding sequence is TGCGCCAGCAGCTTGGCCTGGATAGCGGGAGTTGGAGATACGCAGTATTTT. This translates into CASSLAWIAGVGDTQYF.

V gene TRBV20-1 combines with J gene TRBJ2-1; TRBD2 matches 10 bases. This CDR3 is built from 18 residues. J lost 0 bases, V lost 3 bases, and 11 bases had no gene match. From germline, CDR1 is DFQATT and CDR2 SNEGSKA (reference sequence). CDR3 DNA sequence: TGCAGTGCTAGTAGGGCTAGCGGGAGAGTTAGCTCCTACAATGAGCAGTTCTTC. Translated, it gives CSASRASGRVSSYNEQFF.

The sample holds many counts of this clonotype. The chain combines TRBV5-1 with TRBJ2-3; D tentatively fits TRBD1 or TRBD2 (5 bases each). The germline gives CDR1 SGHRS, CDR2 YFSETQ. With 3 bases removed from V and 0 bases from J, the gap between germline ends came to 17 bases. CDR3 length: 17 amino acids. As DNA, the CDR3 is TGCGCCAGCAGCTACCGGGACCCACTGATTAGCACAGATACGCAGTATTTT. Translated, it gives CASSYRDPLISTDTQYF.

A few counts support this clonotype. The chain joins TRBV12-5 to TRBJ1-5; tentatively, D is TRBD1 (5 bases). Trimming shortened V by 2 bases and J by 9 bases, and 14 bases separated the two germline ends. The CDR3 is 14 amino acids. The germline V gene has CDR1 LGHNT and CDR2 FRNRAP. CDR3 region: CASGLQTSGGPQHF. The CDR3 DNA sequence: TGTGCTAGTGGTTTGCAAACTTCGGGGGGGCCCCAGCATTTT.

There are a few counts of this clonotype. The chain carries TRBV9 and TRBJ2-1; maybe TRBD1 (6 bases). The germline V and J ends were trimmed by 5 bases and 6 bases, with 18 bases remaining between them. CDR1 SGDLS and CDR2 YYNGEE come from the germline V gene. This CDR3 has 15 residues. The CDR3 nucleotides are TGTGCCAGCAGTGTCACACCGGGACAAACCAATGAGCAGTTCTTC. Protein: CASSVTPGQTNEQFF.

The chain uses TRBV29-1 and TRBJ2-4, with 8 bases identical to TRBD1. Germline values: CDR1 SQVTM, CDR2 ANQGSEA. The CDR3 covers 14 residues. The ends lost 5 bases at V and 0 bases at J; junction bases unmatched: 3. Here the CDR3 reads CSVTGGLAKNIQYF. The CDR3 region has the DNA TGCAGCGTTACAGGGGGTTTAGCCAAAAACATTCAGTACTTC.

Many counts were recorded for this clonotype. This chain links TRBV4-2 with TRBJ2-7, with 7 bases that match TRBD2. V lost 0 bases and J lost 2; bases outside the gene matches: 1. The CDR3 is 14 residues long. Looked up from germline, CDR1 is LGHNA and CDR2 is YNFKEQ. CDR3 residues: CASSQERETYEQYF. The CDR3 DNA follows: TGTGCCAGCAGCCAAGAGCGGGAGACCTACGAGCAGTACTTC.

This clonotype appeared many times. The chain has TRBV3-1 and TRBJ2-5; tentative D call: TRBD2 (5 bases). Germline CDR1 reads LGHDT; CDR2 reads YNNKEL (reference sequence). The CDR3 runs 16 residues. Trimming pared 0 bases from V and 2 bases from J, leaving 13 bases between. The CDR3 DNA follows: TGTGCCAGCAGCCAAGATGGTTCCGGGGTACAAGAGACCCAGTACTTC. Translation: CASSQDGSGVQETQYF.

This clonotype was recorded a few times. The chain combines TRBV12-3 or TRBV12-4 with TRBJ2-5, with D possibly being TRBD2 (6 bases). V was pared by 5 bases and J by 4 bases, with 11 bases between. This CDR3 has 13 amino acids. The chain's CDR3 is CASSLSLAETQYF. CDR3 DNA sequence: TGTGCCAGCAGTCTCTCACTAGCAGAGACCCAGTACTTC.

This chain links TRBV6-5 with TRBJ1-5, with TRBD1 as a possible D gene (6 bases). The CDR3 sequence is 15 residues long. Germline CDR1 MNHEY, CDR2 SVGAGI. Trimming left V 6 bases short and J 4 bases short, with 16 bases between. CDR3 in DNA: TGTGCCAGCAGAGGGGCGGGGGCAGGGAATCAGCCCCAGCATTTT. Its translation is CASRGAGAGNQPQHF.

This sequence joins TRBV12-3 or TRBV12-4 and TRBJ1-2; 8 bases agree with TRBD1. The CDR3 has 16 residues. Losses at the gene ends were 6 bases for V and 7 bases for J; bases not matched to a gene: 16. The CDR3 sequence: CASSFRSRQGRGGYTF. CDR3 bases: TGTGCCAGCAGCTTTCGGTCCCGACAGGGGCGGGGTGGCTACACCTTC.

This clonotype appeared a few times. V gene TRBV24-1 combines with J gene TRBJ1-5, with TRBD1 matching 9 bases. CDR1 KGHDR and CDR2 SFDVKD come from the germline V gene. CDR3 length equals 14 residues. V was pared by 7 bases and J by 3 bases, with 3 bases of the junction left unmatched. CDR3 in DNA: TGTGCCACCAGCACAGGGGGCTACAATCAGCCCCAGCATTTT. Its protein product is CATSTGGYNQPQHF.

This chain uses TRBV3-1 with TRBJ1-1; D perhaps matches TRBD1 (6 bases). CDR1 is LGHDT, CDR2 YNNKEL, per germline (reference sequence). This CDR3 contains 13 residues. Trimming pared 4 bases from V and 2 bases from J, leaving 8 bases between. The CDR3 reads CASSRQDNTEAFF. As DNA, the CDR3 is TGTGCCAGCAGCCGACAGGACAACACTGAAGCTTTCTTT.

The chain has TRBV3-1 and TRBJ1-1, with D possibly matching TRBD1 (5 bases). Trimming took off 6 bases at V and 2 bases at J, with 13 bases between the two ends. The V gene's germline CDR1 is LGHDT and CDR2 YNNKEL (reference sequence). The CDR3 has 14 residues. The CDR3 DNA reads as TGTGCCAGCAGACTGGGACCGTCTAACACTGAAGCTTTCTTT. Protein: CASRLGPSNTEAFF.

There are a few counts of this clonotype. The chain is built from TRBV6-5 and TRBJ2-3; a possible D gene is TRBD1 (6 bases). This CDR3 contains 13 residues. Looked up from germline, CDR1 is MNHEY and CDR2 is SVGAGI. V was clipped by 0 bases and J by 6 bases, with 7 bases between them. DNA for the CDR3: TGTGCCAGCAGTTACTCGGGGGCGGATACGCAGTATTTT. Protein: CASSYSGADTQYF.

J is TRBJ2-7 and V is TRBV6-2 or TRBV6-3, with 8 bases matching TRBD2. Germline V gives CDR1 MNHEY, CDR2 SVGEGT. The CDR3 is made up of 16 amino acids. V gave up 5 bases and J gave up 0 bases; unmatched junction bases: 9. The CDR3 bases are TGTGCCAGCAGTCCGATGGAGACTAGCGCCTCCTACGAGCAGTACTTC. Protein: CASSPMETSASYEQYF.